Each of the 8 T cell receptor beta chains below was sequenced from the same sample in a study of T cell changes during pregnancy in multiple sclerosis. Here immunoSEQ multiplex PCR was the method, and the copy in TCRdb shows in-frame clones only, minus some. Among around 92,000 clones listed, approximately 93% were seen once. This material consisted of peripheral blood, taken after pregnancy. Receptors originate from a female donor with multiple sclerosis, enrolled in a pregnancy study.

This rearrangement joins TRBV7-8 to TRBJ2-5; a weak D match, TRBD2 (6 bases). V lost 1 base and J 3 bases, leaving 15 bases between the germline ends. The CDR3 extends over 16 amino acids. Germline values: CDR1 SGHVS, CDR2 FQNEAQ. The CDR3 DNA reads as TGTGCCAGCAGCTTAGGGGACCGGGACTGGAAAGAGACCCAGTACTTC. Residues: CASSLGDRDWKETQYF.

The V gene is TRBV6-5, the J gene TRBJ2-2, with 7 bases identical to TRBD1. Germline V gene lookup returns CDR1 MNHEY and CDR2 SVGAGI. The trim removed 2 bases at V and 0 bases at J, leaving 0 bases unmatched. CDR3 size: 15 residues. The CDR3 loop reads CASSYGTANTGELFF. For the CDR3, the DNA is TGTGCCAGCAGTTACGGGACAGCGAACACCGGGGAGCTGTTTTTT.

The chain uses TRBV5-4 and TRBJ2-5; D possibly corresponds to TRBD2 (6 bases). The CDR3 is 14 amino acids. Trimming cost V 0 bases and J 4 bases, with 10 bases left between them. Germline V gene sequence: CDR1 SGHNT, CDR2 YYREEE (reference sequence). CDR3 amino acids: CASSLAGAGETQYF. The CDR3, as DNA: TGTGCCAGCAGCTTGGCGGGAGCTGGAGAGACCCAGTACTTC.

The CDR3 DNA sequence: TGTGCCAGCAGTGGTCAGTCCGGGGAGCTGTTTTTT. It yields the protein CASSGQSGELFF. The chain carries TRBV6-1 and TRBJ2-2; no definite D call. The CDR3 contains 12 residues. CDR1 MNHNS and CDR2 SASEGT come from the germline V gene. V lost 4 bases, J lost 6 bases, and 6 bases lay in between.

Here the CDR3 DNA reads TGCGCCAGCAGCCAGGAACCGACAGGAGCCGAAAGGAGGAACACTGAAGCTTTCTTT. Its translation is CASSQEPTGAERRNTEAFF. The chain recombines TRBV4-1 with TRBJ1-1, with a possible D match to TRBD1 (6 bases). There are 19 residues in the CDR3. CDR1 is MGHRA, CDR2 YSYEKL, per germline. V dropped 3 bases and J dropped 1 base, with 24 bases sitting between them.

V and J are TRBV6-5 and TRBJ2-7, with TRBD1 as a possible D gene (6 bases). Germline CDR1 and CDR2: MNHEY and SVGAGI. The CDR3 sequence is 13 residues long. Deletions cut 10 bases from V and 5 bases from J, with 18 bases between. This CDR3 reads CAIGLQGPHEQYF. CDR3 DNA sequence: TGTGCCATAGGGCTGCAGGGGCCCCACGAGCAGTACTTC.

CDR3: CASSEAHSGNTIYF. CDR3 sequence (DNA): TGTGCCAGCAGTGAAGCCCACTCTGGAAACACCATATATTTT. The V call is TRBV6-1, the J call TRBJ1-3; D is uncertain. This CDR3 contains 14 residues. Trimming took 0 bases from V and 0 from J, leaving 3 bases between them. Per germline, CDR1 MNHNS and CDR2 SASEGT.

This chain links TRBV28 with TRBJ2-1, with D possibly TRBD2 on 6 matching bases. With 1 base removed from V and 8 bases from J, the gap between germline ends came to 18 bases. The CDR3 consists of 16 residues. CDR1 is MDHEN, CDR2 SYDVKM, per germline. CDR3 region: CASSLSGLKSQDEQFF. In DNA form, the CDR3 reads TGTGCCAGCAGTTTATCTGGACTAAAGTCCCAAGATGAGCAGTTCTTC.